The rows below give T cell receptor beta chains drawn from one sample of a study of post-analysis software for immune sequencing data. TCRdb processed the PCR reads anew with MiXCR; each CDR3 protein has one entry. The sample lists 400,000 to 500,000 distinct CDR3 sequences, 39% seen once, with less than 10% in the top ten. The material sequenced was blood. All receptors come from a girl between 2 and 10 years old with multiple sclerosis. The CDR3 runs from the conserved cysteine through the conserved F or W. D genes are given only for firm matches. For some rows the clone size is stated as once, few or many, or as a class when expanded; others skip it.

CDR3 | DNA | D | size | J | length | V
CASSLAIRGPYEQYF | TGTGCCAGCAGTTTAGCAATAAGGGGACCGTACGAGCAGTACTTC | - | - | TRBJ2-7 | 15 | TRBV12-3/TRBV12-4
CAGSQVNREQYF | TGTGCCGGCAGCCAAGTCAACCGCGAGCAGTACTTC | - | once | TRBJ2-7 | 12 | TRBV3-1
CASSHMGSRADTQYF | TGTGCCAGCAGCCACATGGGGTCCCGCGCAGATACGCAGTATTTT | - | - | TRBJ2-3 | 15 | TRBV14
CAGSMGLGNRQPQHF | TGTGCCGGTAGTATGGGGTTGGGGAATAGACAGCCCCAGCATTTT | - | - | TRBJ1-5 | 15 | TRBV19
CASSFRDPREQFF | TGTGCCAGCAGTTTCCGGGACCCCCGGGAGCAGTTCTTC | - | - | TRBJ2-1 | 13 | TRBV6-5
CASSFGTGGKLFF | TGTGCCAGCAGTTTCGGGACAGGAGGAAAACTGTTTTTT | TRBD1 | - | TRBJ1-4 | 13 | TRBV27
CASSLRGPYNEQFF | TGTGCCAGCAGTTTAAGGGGCCCCTACAATGAGCAGTTCTTC | - | - | TRBJ2-1 | 14 | TRBV28
CASSHRQGWTGELFF | TGTGCCAGCAGTCATAGACAGGGGTGGACCGGGGAGCTGTTTTTT | TRBD1 | few | TRBJ2-2 | 15 | TRBV6-5
CASSGGQSNEKLFF | TGTGCCAGCAGTGGTGGACAGAGTAATGAAAAACTGTTTTTT | - | - | TRBJ1-4 | 14 | TRBV2
CASSFRSPNQPQHF | TGTGCCAGCAGTTTTCGGAGCCCCAATCAGCCCCAGCATTTT | - | few | TRBJ1-5 | 14 | TRBV27
CATSRDGQGADIQYF | TGTGCCACCAGCAGAGATGGACAGGGGGCTGACATTCAGTACTTC | TRBD1 | - | TRBJ2-4 | 15 | TRBV15
CASSPRAGDPYEQYF | TGTGCCAGCAGCCCGAGGGCAGGGGACCCCTACGAGCAGTACTTC | - | - | TRBJ2-7 | 15 | TRBV4-2
CASSQEGGLSTEAFF | TGTGCCAGCAGCCAAGAGGGGGGATTAAGCACTGAAGCTTTCTTT | - | few | TRBJ1-1 | 15 | TRBV3-1
CAWGKASYEQYF | TGTGCCTGGGGGAAGGCGTCCTACGAGCAGTACTTC | - | - | TRBJ2-7 | 12 | TRBV27
CASSSSSGRARNEQFF | TGTGCCAGCAGCTCATCTAGCGGGAGGGCGCGGAATGAGCAGTTCTTC | TRBD2 | - | TRBJ2-1 | 16 | TRBV7-2
CATKISDSYEQYF | TGTGCCACCAAGATTAGTGATTCCTACGAGCAGTACTTC | - | few | TRBJ2-7 | 13 | TRBV15
CASSTPWLRARSEQFF | TGTGCCAGCAGTACCCCCTGGCTAAGGGCCCGGTCTGAGCAGTTCTTC | - | - | TRBJ2-1 | 16 | TRBV27
CSGHDRSPYNEQFF | TGCAGCGGCCACGACAGGAGCCCTTACAATGAGCAGTTCTTC | - | - | TRBJ2-1 | 14 | TRBV29-1
CASSGPQGNSYGYTF | TGTGCCAGCAGTGGTCCTCAGGGAAATAGCTATGGCTACACCTTC | - | - | TRBJ1-2 | 15 | TRBV12-3/TRBV12-4
CASSWVPGQTYEQYF | TGCGCCAGCAGCTGGGTTCCGGGACAGACCTACGAGCAGTACTTC | TRBD1 | - | TRBJ2-7 | 15 | TRBV5-1
CASSLQATYEQYF | TGTGCCAGCAGTTTGCAGGCTACCTACGAGCAGTACTTC | - | few | TRBJ2-7 | 13 | TRBV12-3/TRBV12-4
CASSPNSSPYEQYF | TGTGCCAGCAGCCCTAACTCAAGTCCCTACGAGCAGTACTTC | - | few | TRBJ2-7 | 14 | TRBV7-9
CASSVARVGEQFF | TGTGCCAGCAGCGTAGCTCGGGTGGGTGAGCAGTTCTTC | - | - | TRBJ2-1 | 13 | TRBV9
CASSPNRGPPYF | TGTGCCAGCAGCCCCAACAGGGGCCCTCCGTATTTT | TRBD1 | few | TRBJ2-3 | 12 | TRBV9
CATEGFLNTEAFF | TGTGCCACCGAGGGATTCTTGAACACTGAAGCTTTCTTT | - | once | TRBJ1-1 | 13 | TRBV25-1
CATSREASGGYEQYF | TGTGCCACCAGCAGAGAGGCTAGCGGGGGCTACGAGCAGTACTTC | TRBD2 | once | TRBJ2-7 | 15 | TRBV15
CASQHASGAYEQYF | TGCGCCAGCCAACACGCGTCAGGGGCCTACGAGCAGTACTTC | - | few | TRBJ2-7 | 14 | TRBV5-1
CASSQEMNTEAFF | TGTGCCAGCAGCCAAGAAATGAACACTGAAGCTTTCTTT | - | few | TRBJ1-1 | 13 | TRBV3-1
CASSLTTSLAYNEQFF | TGCGCCAGCAGCTTAACGACTAGCCTGGCCTACAATGAGCAGTTCTTC | TRBD2 | - | TRBJ2-1 | 16 | TRBV5-1
CASSLGWAPDTMNYEQYF | TGTGCCAGCAGCTTAGGGTGGGCTCCGGACACCATGAACTACGAGCAGTACTTC | - | few | TRBJ2-7 | 18 | TRBV11-2
CSVELGGRKYGYTF | TGCAGCGTTGAATTGGGGGGAAGGAAGTATGGCTACACCTTC | - | many | TRBJ1-2 | 14 | TRBV29-1
CASSEQGPYNEQFF | TGTGCCAGCTCAGAACAGGGCCCCTACAATGAGCAGTTCTTC | - | few | TRBJ2-1 | 14 | TRBV18
CATHRDRLDEQFF | TGTGCCACCCACAGGGATCGGTTAGATGAGCAGTTCTTC | - | few | TRBJ2-1 | 13 | TRBV7-9
CASSLAPSGRGDTQYF | TGTGCCAGCAGCTTAGCGCCTAGCGGGAGGGGAGATACGCAGTATTTT | TRBD2 | few | TRBJ2-3 | 16 | TRBV7-2
CSVEVVAGGNEQFF | TGCAGCGTTGAAGTGGTAGCGGGAGGTAATGAGCAGTTCTTC | TRBD2 | - | TRBJ2-1 | 14 | TRBV29-1
CASSLDRVHEQFF | TGTGCCAGCAGCCTTGACAGGGTCCATGAGCAGTTCTTC | TRBD1 | - | TRBJ2-1 | 13 | TRBV28
CAIEWSDEQFF | TGTGCCATCGAGTGGAGCGATGAGCAGTTCTTC | - | few | TRBJ2-1 | 11 | TRBV28
CATSKGAGYYGYTF | TGTGCCACCAGTAAGGGAGCAGGTTACTATGGCTACACCTTC | - | few | TRBJ1-2 | 14 | TRBV24-1
CASTIRAINTEAFF | TGTGCCAGCACTATAAGGGCGATAAACACTGAAGCTTTCTTT | - | - | TRBJ1-1 | 14 | TRBV6-1
CASSLNVGANTEAFF | TGTGCCAGCAGCTTAAACGTGGGCGCGAACACTGAAGCTTTCTTT | - | - | TRBJ1-1 | 15 | TRBV7-3
CASSLNRDTEAFF | TGCGCCAGCAGCTTGAACAGGGACACTGAAGCTTTCTTT | - | - | TRBJ1-1 | 13 | TRBV5-1
CASSLRTWDTDTQYF | TGCGCCAGCAGCCTCCGGACTTGGGACACAGATACGCAGTATTTT | - | many | TRBJ2-3 | 15 | TRBV5-1
CASSLVRGAYGYTF | TGTGCCAGCAGCTTAGTCAGGGGGGCCTATGGCTACACCTTC | TRBD1 | - | TRBJ1-2 | 14 | TRBV11-2
CASKSGGADGYTF | TGTGCCAGCAAATCAGGGGGCGCGGATGGCTACACCTTC | TRBD1 | - | TRBJ1-2 | 13 | TRBV27
CASSLDLGDGYTF | TGTGCCAGCAGCTTGGATTTAGGGGACGGCTACACCTTC | - | few | TRBJ1-2 | 13 | TRBV5-5